The 30 T cell receptor beta chains presented below share a single source sample, sequenced in a study of blood T cell repertoires in COVID-19. Generated by immunoSEQ multiplex PCR, the TCRdb table keeps only in-frame clones and is missing some. The sample comprises 150,000 or so clones, around 88% of which are singletons, and around a tenth rests with the top ten. Sample: peripheral blood. The receptors shown here come from a man between 45 and 60 years old with acute or convalescent COVID-19.

The chain couples TRBV23-1 to TRBJ2-3, with TRBD2 as a possible D gene (7 bases). TRBV23-1 is assigned to the ORF class and has an uncertain function. V lost 3 bases and J lost 1, with 26 bases in between. The length of the CDR3 is 20 residues. CDR3 DNA sequence: TGCGCCAGCAGTCACAGGCGCGGGGGCGCCCCTCGGTGGGGCACAGATACGCAGTATTTT. Translating it yields CASSHRRGGAPRWGTDTQYF.

The J gene is TRBJ1-1, the V gene TRBV6-1; TRBD1 aligns across 7 bases. This CDR3 comprises 14 residues. J gave up 5 bases and V 5 bases, and 8 bases lay outside the gene matches. Germline lookup yields CDR1 MNHNS and CDR2 SASEGT. The CDR3 loop is CASSTQGGNTEAFF. CDR3 sequence (DNA): TGTGCCAGCAGTACCCAGGGGGGTAATACTGAAGCTTTCTTT.

DNA of the CDR3: TGTGCCAGCAGTTTACAGGGCAATGGCTACACCTTC. It is translated as CASSLQGNGYTF. V is TRBV5-4 and J is TRBJ1-2; perhaps TRBD1 as D (6 bases). V was cut by 5 bases and J by 6 bases, with 11 bases left in between. The CDR3 contains 12 residues. CDR1 SGHNT and CDR2 YYREEE come from the germline V gene (reference sequence).

This chain uses TRBV5-6 with TRBJ1-4, with 8 bases lining up with TRBD1. Trimming cost V 7 bases and J 2 bases; bases outside gene matches: 7. This CDR3 has 15 residues. The germline CDR1 and CDR2 sequences are SGHDT and YYEEEE. The CDR3 loop is CASGKQGGTNEKLFF. CDR3 nucleotide sequence: TGTGCCAGCGGGAAACAGGGGGGGACTAATGAAAAACTGTTTTTT. Full variable domain (remainder filled in from reference TRBV5-6 and TRBJ1-4): DAGVTQSPTHLIKTRGQQVTLRCSPKSGHDTVSWYQQALGQGPQFIFQYYEEEERQRGNFPDRFSGHQFPNYSSELNVNALLLGDSALYLCASGKQGGTNEKLFFGSGTQLSVL.

The V gene is TRBV5-1, the J gene TRBJ1-4; 9 nucleotides line up with TRBD1. J gave up 6 bases and V 5 bases, and 5 bases lay outside the gene matches. Germline V gene sequence: CDR1 SGHRS, CDR2 YFSETQ. The CDR3 is 14 residues long. CDR3 region: CASRQGAMDEKLFF. CDR3 in DNA: TGCGCCAGCAGACAGGGGGCCATGGATGAAAAACTGTTTTTT.

The V and J genes are TRBV6-5 and TRBJ1-6; D is ambiguous. The germline CDR1 and CDR2 sequences are MNHEY and SVGAGI. CDR3 length: 12 amino acids. Trimming left V 8 bases short and J 8 bases short, with 10 bases between. The CDR3: CASGRVDSPLHF. The CDR3 DNA reads as TGTGCCAGCGGGCGTGTGGATTCACCCCTCCACTTT.

The genes are TRBV15 and TRBJ1-2; TRBD1 aligns across 7 bases. CDR1 and CDR2 (germline): LNHNV, YYDKDF (reference sequence). Trimming cost V 1 base and J 1 base; bases outside gene matches: 6. The CDR3 spans 16 residues. The CDR3, as DNA: TGTGCCACCAGCAGAGTGGACAGGAGCTTTAACTATGGCTACACCTTC. The encoded protein is CATSRVDRSFNYGYTF.

The chain couples TRBV19 to TRBJ1-5; 7 bases line up with TRBD1. The CDR3 extends over 16 amino acids. From germline, CDR1 is LNHDA and CDR2 SQIVND (reference sequence). The trim removed 3 bases at V and 3 bases at J, leaving 8 bases unmatched. CDR3 sequence (DNA): TGTGCCAGTAGTATTCTAGGCCAGGGGGACAATCAGCCCCAGCATTTT. This sequence encodes CASSILGQGDNQPQHF.

The chain joins TRBV4-1 to TRBJ2-7; 11 bases line up with TRBD2. CDR1 is MGHRA, CDR2 YSYEKL, per germline. The CDR3 sequence is 20 residues long. Trimming removed 0 bases from V and 2 bases from J; junction bases left unmatched: 15. The chain's CDR3 is CASSQEVRTSGGSLPYEQYF. The CDR3 nucleotides are TGCGCCAGCAGCCAAGAAGTTCGAACTAGCGGGGGCTCCCTACCCTACGAGCAGTACTTC.

V is TRBV6-1 and J is TRBJ1-2; D may be TRBD1 (5 bases). CDR1 and CDR2 (germline): MNHNS, SASEGT. Trimming stripped 0 bases from V and 6 bases from J, with 11 bases between. The CDR3 length is 14 residues. This CDR3 reads CASSEAQGRDGYTF. CDR3 DNA sequence: TGTGCCAGCAGTGAAGCGCAGGGAAGGGATGGCTACACCTTC.

The chain employs TRBV30 and TRBJ2-2; the match to TRBD1 covers 8 bases. The length of the CDR3 is 14 residues. The ends lost 6 bases at V and 6 bases at J; junction bases unmatched: 9. CDR1 is GTSNPN, CDR2 SVGIG, per germline (reference sequence). CDR3 coding DNA: TGTGCCTGCACCCGGACAGGGTGGGCCGGGGAGCTGTTTTTT. It translates to CACTRTGWAGELFF.

The rearrangement joins TRBV5-4 to TRBJ1-2, with D tentatively TRBD1 (6 bases). Deletions cut 4 bases from V and 4 bases from J, with 11 bases between. The CDR3 totals 13 residues. Germline V CDR1 and CDR2: SGHNT, YYREEE (reference sequence). CDR3 in DNA: TGTGCCAGCAGCGTTACAGGGACCTATGGCTACACCTTC. It specifies CASSVTGTYGYTF.

This chain joins TRBV6-5 and TRBJ2-3; 12 bases agree with TRBD2. The CDR3 is 15 amino acids. Trimming cost V 7 bases and J 6 bases; bases outside gene matches: 8. The germline gives CDR1 MNHEY, CDR2 SVGAGI. The CDR3 protein is CASTRLAGVADTQYF. Written as DNA, the CDR3 is TGTGCCAGCACTCGACTAGCGGGAGTTGCGGATACGCAGTATTTT.

The rearrangement uses TRBV5-1 and TRBJ2-2; perhaps TRBD2 as D (6 bases). This CDR3 has 15 amino acids. V was shortened by 0 bases and J by 5 bases, with 11 bases between the two germline ends. Per germline, CDR1 SGHRS and CDR2 YFSETQ. The CDR3 nucleotides are TGCGCCAGCAGCTTGGAGCGTAGCGGTACCGGGGAGCTGTTTTTT. This encodes CASSLERSGTGELFF.

The V gene is TRBV5-4, the J gene TRBJ1-1; D is unresolved. Deletions cut 4 bases from V and 1 base from J, with 5 bases between. This CDR3 spans 12 amino acids. Looked up from germline, CDR1 is SGHNT and CDR2 is YYREEE (reference sequence). The CDR3 DNA reads as TGTGCCAGCAGCCTTAGGAACACTGAAGCTTTCTTT. Encoded protein: CASSLRNTEAFF.

The rearrangement uses TRBV4-1 and TRBJ2-1; 11 bases are shared with TRBD2. V dropped 3 bases and J dropped 6; count of bases not matched to a gene: 7. The CDR3 contains 16 residues. Germline assignment: CDR1 MGHRA and CDR2 YSYEKL. CDR3 DNA sequence: TGCGCCAGCAGCCAGGGGACTAGCGGACCTGTCAATGAGCAGTTCTTC. Its translation: CASSQGTSGPVNEQFF.

This clone was seen ten or more times. This chain joins TRBV5-4 and TRBJ2-5, with a weak D call TRBD2 (7 bases). Germline V gene sequence: CDR1 SGHNT, CDR2 YYREEE (reference sequence). V was clipped by 4 bases and J by 0 bases, with 10 bases between them. This CDR3 comprises 14 residues. The CDR3 sequence: CASSGGAHQETQYF. CDR3 DNA: TGTGCCAGCAGCGGGGGGGCGCACCAAGAGACCCAGTACTTC.

The rearrangement joins TRBV27 to TRBJ2-7, with 7 bases lining up with TRBD1. Trimming cost V 2 bases and J 1 base; bases outside gene matches: 5. CDR1 is MNHEY and CDR2 is SMNVEV in the germline V gene (reference sequence). The CDR3 has 15 residues. The CDR3 nucleotides are TGTGCCAGCAGTTTAAAGAGGGGGCCTTCCTACGAGCAGTACTTC. Its translation is CASSLKRGPSYEQYF.

V usage is TRBV4-1 and J usage is TRBJ2-1, with a tentative D call TRBD2 (5 bases). V shed 0 bases and J shed 6 bases, with 9 bases lying between them. The CDR3 covers 14 residues. Per the germline V gene, CDR1 is MGHRA and CDR2 is YSYEKL. The CDR3 loop is CASSQEASSNEQFF. The CDR3 nucleotides are TGCGCCAGCAGCCAAGAGGCTAGCTCCAATGAGCAGTTCTTC.

The chain carries TRBV28 and TRBJ1-2; a possible D gene is TRBD1 (5 bases). Germline V gene lookup returns CDR1 MDHEN and CDR2 SYDVKM. The CDR3 covers 12 residues. Trimming took 5 bases from V and 4 from J, leaving 8 bases between them. The DNA for the CDR3 is TGTGCCAGCAGTAACCAGGGCTATGGCTACACCTTC. As protein: CASSNQGYGYTF.

This chain connects TRBV5-1 to TRBJ1-1; TRBD1 matches 9 bases. The CDR3 extends over 14 amino acids. After removal of 4 bases from V and 5 bases from J, the junction contained 6 bases not matched to a gene. CDR1 and CDR2 from the germline V gene are SGHRS and YFSETQ. The CDR3 nucleotides read TGCGCCAGCAGCATTGGACAGGGGAAGACTGAAGCTTTCTTT. As protein: CASSIGQGKTEAFF.

This clone was observed a single time. This chain links TRBV19 with TRBJ1-3; TRBD1 matches 9 bases. Germline V CDR1 and CDR2: LNHDA, SQIVND (reference sequence). Trimming at V came to 5 bases and at J to 1 base, leaving 6 bases not matched to a gene. The CDR3 has 16 amino acids. The CDR3 loop is CASSPQGALSGNTIYF. The CDR3 DNA sequence: TGTGCCAGTAGTCCACAGGGGGCACTGTCTGGAAACACCATATATTTT.

The chain joins TRBV3-1 (or the pseudogene TRBV3-2) to TRBJ1-2; 9 bases are a match to TRBD1. CDR3 length equals 15 residues. V was clipped by 0 bases and J by 8 bases; unmatched bases: 7. Per the germline V gene, CDR1 is LGHDT and CDR2 is YNNKEL (reference sequence). The CDR3 region has the DNA TGTGCCAGCAGCCAAGAGACAGGGGGAGGTTTCGGCTACACCTTC. Translation gives CASSQETGGGFGYTF.

This chain uses TRBV28 with TRBJ1-4, with TRBD1 as a possible D gene (5 bases). CDR1 and CDR2 from the germline V gene are MDHEN and SYDVKM. There are 12 residues in the CDR3. V dropped 8 bases and J dropped 8 bases, with 12 bases sitting between them. In DNA form, the CDR3 reads TGTGCCAGCCAGGACATAAGCGAAAAACTGTTTTTT. It translates to CASQDISEKLFF.

This chain uses TRBV18 with TRBJ1-6; 9 positions match TRBD1. The germline V gene encodes CDR1 KGHSH and CDR2 LQKENI. The CDR3 spans 15 residues. With V trimmed by 2 bases and J by 10 bases, 6 bases remained unmatched. The DNA for the CDR3 is TGTGCCAGCTCACCATCGGGACAGGGAAACTCACCCCTCCACTTT. Translated: CASSPSGQGNSPLHF.

This chain connects TRBV25-1 to TRBJ1-6; D is unresolved. Trimming stripped 6 bases from V and 10 bases from J, with 10 bases between. The CDR3 is 12 residues long. Germline V lookup: CDR1 MGHDK, CDR2 SYGVNS. DNA of the CDR3: TGTGCCAGCAGCCGGGCGGGGTCACCCCTCCACTTT. As protein: CASSRAGSPLHF.

CDR3 in amino acids: CASSLAGRYEQYF. In DNA, the CDR3 is TGTGCCAGCAGCCTAGCGGGAAGGTACGAGCAGTACTTC. This rearrangement joins TRBV25-1 to TRBJ2-7; 9 bases match TRBD2. The germline V gene encodes CDR1 MGHDK and CDR2 SYGVNS. The CDR3 contains 13 residues. The trim removed 6 bases at V and 4 bases at J, leaving 4 bases unmatched.

This chain joins TRBV24-1 and TRBJ1-2; D is unresolved. Trimming removed 4 bases at V and 0 bases at J, with 14 bases between. This CDR3 has 16 amino acids. Looked up from germline, CDR1 is KGHDR and CDR2 is SFDVKD. The chain's CDR3 is CATSEPAGRPNYGYTF. DNA for the CDR3: TGTGCCACCAGTGAACCAGCAGGCCGACCTAACTATGGCTACACCTTC.

The chain carries TRBV9 and TRBJ1-3, with D possibly being TRBD1 (5 bases). Trimming removed 1 base from V and 0 bases from J, with 11 bases in between. The CDR3 has 16 amino acids. Germline V gene lookup returns CDR1 SGDLS and CDR2 YYNGEE. CDR3 sequence reads: CASSVRFDSSGNTIYF. The DNA for the CDR3 is TGTGCCAGCAGCGTAAGGTTTGACAGCTCTGGAAACACCATATATTTT.

In regard to this clone: The junction differs from germline at one of its ends, possibly a read error. This sequence joins TRBV27 and TRBJ1-3; D is unresolved. Germline lookup yields CDR1 MNHEY and CDR2 SMNVEV (reference sequence). This CDR3 is 14 amino acids long. In DNA form, the CDR3 reads TGTGCCAGCAGTCCTCGACGTGGTGGAGACACCATATATTTT. Translating it yields CASSPRRGGDTIYF.